One sample yielded the 18 T cell receptor beta chains listed below, sequenced in a study of cytomegalovirus exposure and HLA in healthy donors. Researchers ran the PCR with 60 Vbeta and 13 Jbeta primers. Sequencing used immunoSEQ multiplex PCR; TCRdb keeps in-frame clones, though not all of them. The repertoire holds around 240,000 clones, around 76% seen once, with 4.5% to 6% in the top ten. The material sequenced was PBMCs. These receptor sequences come from a woman in her thirties or forties in good health and CMV-seropositive.

This clone appeared once. The V and J genes are TRBV7-8 and TRBJ2-7, with D perhaps TRBD1 (6 bases). The CDR3 runs to 14 residues. V was trimmed by 5 bases and J by 1 base, leaving 12 bases between them. Germline CDR1 SGHVS, CDR2 FQNEAQ. In nucleotides, the CDR3 is TGTGCCAGCAGCGTCACAGGGTCGTCCTACGAGCAGTACTTC. Its translation: CASSVTGSSYEQYF.

The V gene is TRBV4-3, the J gene TRBJ2-7; D is unresolved. Between the trimmed V and J ends, which lost 0 bases and 5 bases, there was a span of 5 bases. The CDR3 runs to 12 residues. Germline loops: CDR1 LGHNA, CDR2 YSLEER. CDR3 residues: CASSQEGNEQYF. CDR3 nucleotides: TGCGCCAGCAGCCAAGAGGGCAACGAGCAGTACTTC.

The V and J genes are TRBV6-5 and TRBJ2-2, with D possibly being TRBD1 (6 bases). The CDR3 length is 14 residues. Germline V gene data show CDR1 as MNHEY and CDR2 as SVGAGI. The germline V and J ends were trimmed by 5 bases and 4 bases, with 11 bases remaining between them. Here the CDR3 reads CASSGRQATGELFF. Here the CDR3 DNA reads TGTGCCAGCAGTGGCCGACAGGCCACCGGGGAGCTGTTTTTT.

V usage is TRBV14 and J usage is TRBJ2-3, with 11 bases matching TRBD2. The CDR3 covers 17 residues. The germline V gene encodes CDR1 SGHDN and CDR2 FVKESK. With V trimmed by 2 bases and J by 6 bases, 10 bases remained unmatched. In nucleotides, the CDR3 is TGTGCCAGCAGCCAACCAAAGACTAGCGGGAACGGGGATACGCAGTATTTT. The encoded protein is CASSQPKTSGNGDTQYF. Full variable domain (outside the CDR3, taken from reference TRBV14 and TRBJ2-3): EAGVTQFPSHSVIEKGQTVTLRCDPISGHDNLYWYRRVMGKEIKFLLHFVKESKQDESGMPNNRFLAERTGGTYSTLKVQPAELEDSGVYFCASSQPKTSGNGDTQYFGPGTRLTVL.

V and J are TRBV5-5 and TRBJ2-7, with D perhaps TRBD1 (6 bases). Germline V gene lookup returns CDR1 SGHKS and CDR2 YYEKEE (reference sequence). The ends were cut back, 3 bases at V and 4 bases at J, with 11 bases in the middle. CDR3 size: 13 residues. CDR3 amino acids: CASSSTDRYEQYF. The CDR3 coding sequence is TGTGCCAGCAGCTCTACCGACAGGTACGAGCAGTACTTC. Variable domain in full (rest from reference TRBV5-5 and TRBJ2-7): DAGVTQSPTHLIKTRGQQVTLRCSPISGHKSVSWYQQVLGQGPQFIFQYYEKEERGRGNFPDRFSARQFPNYSSELNVNALLLGDSALYLCASSSTDRYEQYFGPGTRLTVT.

This chain connects TRBV2 to TRBJ2-3, with D maybe TRBD2 (6 bases). Looked up from germline, CDR1 is SNHLY and CDR2 is FYNNEI. Trimming stripped 7 bases from V and 0 bases from J, with 11 bases between. The CDR3 extends over 14 amino acids. The CDR3 DNA reads TGTGCCAGCAATTTCGGGGGAAGCACAGATACGCAGTATTTT. This sequence encodes CASNFGGSTDTQYF.

The chain couples TRBV6-6 to TRBJ2-1, with 8 bases fitting TRBD2. The V gene's germline CDR1 is MNHNY and CDR2 SVGAGI (reference sequence). This CDR3 is 13 amino acids long. With 5 bases clipped from V and 6 bases from J, the junction kept 3 bases outside the gene matches. CDR3 nucleotides: TGTGCCAGCAGTCCCGGGGGGGTCAATGAGCAGTTCTTC. Translated: CASSPGGVNEQFF.

The V gene is TRBV9, the J gene TRBJ2-7; 8 bases agree with TRBD1. V lost 0 bases to trimming and J lost 5 bases; unmatched junction nucleotides: 7. Per the germline V gene, CDR1 is SGDLS and CDR2 is YYNGEE. This CDR3 is 15 amino acids long. The CDR3 bases are TGTGCCAGCAGCGTAGAGGACAGGGATTGGGACGAGCAGTACTTC. It specifies CASSVEDRDWDEQYF.

This chain uses TRBV4-1 with TRBJ1-2; weak D call: TRBD1 (5 bases). V lost 0 bases and J 5 bases, leaving 10 bases between the germline ends. The CDR3 covers 14 residues. The germline CDR1 and CDR2 sequences are MGHRA and YSYEKL. The DNA of the CDR3 is TGCGCCAGCAGCCAAGATAAGCGACAGTATGGCTACACCTTC. Its protein is CASSQDKRQYGYTF.

The chain carries TRBV4-3 and TRBJ2-5; the D gene is possibly TRBD2 (5 bases). The CDR3 covers 15 residues. Germline V gene lookup returns CDR1 LGHNA and CDR2 YSLEER. V lost 0 bases and J lost 4, with 12 bases in between. In DNA form, the CDR3 reads TGCGCCAGCAGCCAAGACAGAGGGAGCGGAGAGACCCAGTACTTC. Its protein product is CASSQDRGSGETQYF.

V and J are TRBV11-1 and TRBJ2-4; D is possibly TRBD2 (5 bases). V lost 4 bases to trimming and J lost 0 bases, with 10 bases between them. The germline V gene encodes CDR1 SGHAT and CDR2 FQDESV (reference sequence). This CDR3 comprises 15 residues. The CDR3 coding sequence is TGTGCCAGCAGCTCCCCTAGCATAGCCAAAAACATTCAGTACTTC. Translating gives CASSSPSIAKNIQYF.

The chain uses TRBV4-1 and TRBJ1-5, with 8 bases that match TRBD1. J lost 5 bases, V lost 2 bases, and 2 bases had no gene match. The CDR3 is 14 amino acids. Germline V gene sequence: CDR1 MGHRA, CDR2 YSYEKL. For the CDR3, the DNA is TGCGCCAGCAGCCAACAACAGGGGGATCAGCCCCAGCATTTT. It yields the protein CASSQQQGDQPQHF.

The rearrangement joins TRBV5-1 to TRBJ2-7; TRBD1 matches 9 bases. The CDR3 totals 14 residues. Trimming at V came to 3 bases and at J to 5 bases, leaving 6 bases not matched to a gene. Germline V gene data show CDR1 as SGHRS and CDR2 as YFSETQ. Here the CDR3 reads CASSSGQGGDEQYF. The CDR3 DNA follows: TGCGCCAGCAGCTCGGGACAGGGAGGCGACGAGCAGTACTTC.

The J gene is TRBJ1-6, the V gene TRBV19; 11 nucleotides line up with TRBD1. CDR3 size: 14 residues. Germline loops: CDR1 LNHDA, CDR2 SQIVND (reference sequence). With 7 bases clipped from V and 7 bases from J, the junction kept 3 bases outside the gene matches. The CDR3 spells CASMGTGGNSPLHF. The CDR3 DNA is TGTGCCAGTATGGGGACAGGGGGAAATTCACCCCTCCACTTT.

The chain is built from TRBV9 and TRBJ2-5, with TRBD2 as a possible D gene (5 bases). CDR3 size: 13 residues. Trimming cost V 4 bases and J 5 bases, with 12 bases left between them. Germline CDR1 reads SGDLS; CDR2 reads YYNGEE. Here the CDR3 reads CASSRNSGETQYF. In nucleotides, the CDR3 is TGTGCCAGCAGCCGGAACTCGGGGGAGACCCAGTACTTC.

In the case of this clone: At one of its ends the junction is not consistent with the germline gene, which may arise from a read error. This sequence joins TRBV7-9 and TRBJ2-7; D is unresolved. The CDR3 spans 12 residues. Germline CDR1 reads SEHNR; CDR2 reads FQNEAQ (reference sequence). CDR3 bases: TGTTCCAGCAGCTTAGATAACTACGAGCAGTACTTC. It encodes CSSSLDNYEQYF.

The chain joins TRBV7-9 to TRBJ1-4, with a possible D match to TRBD1 (5 bases). The CDR3 is 15 amino acids. Trimming removed 6 bases at V and 2 bases at J, with 13 bases between. The germline V gene has CDR1 SEHNR and CDR2 FQNEAQ (reference sequence). CDR3 region: CASRFGGATNEKLFF. DNA for the CDR3: TGTGCCAGCAGGTTCGGTGGGGCCACTAATGAAAAACTGTTTTTT. Using reference TRBV7-9 and TRBJ1-4 for the parts outside the CDR3, the full variable domain is DTGVSQNPRHKITKRGQNVTFRCDPISEHNRLYWYRQTLGQGPEFLTYFQNEAQLEKSRLLSDRFSAERPKGSFSTLEIQRTEQGDSAMYLCASRFGGATNEKLFFGSGTQLSVL.

J is TRBJ2-5 and V is TRBV7-2; 11 positions agree with TRBD1. CDR1 and CDR2 (germline): SGHTA, FQGNSA. The CDR3 contains 15 residues. The ends lost 4 bases at V and 4 bases at J; junction bases unmatched: 5. The DNA for the CDR3 is TGTGCCAGCAGCTCCCTGGGGACAGGGGGAGAGACCCAGTACTTC. Residues: CASSSLGTGGETQYF.